This TCR beta chain was captured in a study of breast tumors, draining lymph nodes, adjacent tissues. This clonotype came up a few times. Per the germline V gene, CDR1 is LNHDA and CDR2 is SQIVND (reference sequence). The CDR3 is 14 amino acids. V lost 1 base to trimming and J lost 4 bases; unmatched junction nucleotides: 3. The lymph nodes were axillary draining lymph nodes from breast cancer patients. TCRdb re-called the multiplex PCR reads through MiXCR, storing one row per CDR3 protein. This table has about 89,000 distinct CDR3 sequences, approximately 30% appearing once. The TCR comes from a female donor with breast cancer. Some clones in this sample may be carry-over from other donors' samples. The sample comprised axillary lymph node tissue. The gene calls are TRBV19 and TRBJ1-1, with 7 bases identical to TRBD1. The CDR3, as DNA: TGTGCCAGTAGTATAGGACAGGGAAGCACTGAAGCTTTCTTT. It is translated as CASSIGQGSTEAFF.